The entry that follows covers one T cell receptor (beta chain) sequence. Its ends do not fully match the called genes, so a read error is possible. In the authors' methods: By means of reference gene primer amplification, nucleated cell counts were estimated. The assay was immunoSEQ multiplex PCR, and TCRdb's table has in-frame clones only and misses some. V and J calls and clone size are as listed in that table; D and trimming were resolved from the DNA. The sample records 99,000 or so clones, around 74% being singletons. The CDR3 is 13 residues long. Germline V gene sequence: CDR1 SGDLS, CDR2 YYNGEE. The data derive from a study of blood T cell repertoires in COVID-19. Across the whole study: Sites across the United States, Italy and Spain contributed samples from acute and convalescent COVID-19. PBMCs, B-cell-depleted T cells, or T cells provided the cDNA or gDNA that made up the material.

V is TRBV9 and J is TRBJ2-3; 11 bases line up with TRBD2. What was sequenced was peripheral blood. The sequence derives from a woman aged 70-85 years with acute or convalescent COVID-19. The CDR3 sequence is CASSPRLAGTLDF. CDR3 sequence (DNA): TGTGCCAGCAGCCCCCGACTAGCGGGGACCCTGGATTTT.